The TCR beta chain described here comes from a study of cytomegalovirus exposure and HLA in healthy donors. Findings and limits, study-wide: The study found most TCR sequences rare, yet found some public TCRs in many donors.

The CDR3 has 14 amino acids. V shed 5 bases and J shed 0 bases, with 10 bases lying between them. CDR1 is MNHEY, CDR2 SVGAGI, per germline. For this clone: Its cognate antigen is unknown.

Profiled with immunoSEQ multiplex PCR; TCRdb holds only in-frame clones, not every one. Among under 250,000 clones listed, about 90% were seen once. This TCR derives from a man between 18 and 35 years old in good health and CMV-seropositive. The sequenced sample was PBMCs. This rearrangement joins TRBV6-5 to TRBJ1-1; possibly TRBD1 for D (6 bases). The CDR3 coding sequence is TGTGCCAGCAGTACCGACAGGATGAACACTGAAGCTTTCTTT. Translating gives CASSTDRMNTEAFF.